These 5 T cell receptor beta chains originate from one sample sequenced in a study of T-cell memory formation after mild COVID-19. Each CDR3 protein gets one entry after TCRdb re-called the 5' RACE reads with MiXCR. Among some 150,000 distinct CDR3 sequences listed, about 19% were seen once. Sample: PBMCs or a T cell subset sorted from them (not recorded which). The source of these receptors is an adult woman who had mild COVID-19 (a few samples of this study predate the infection). Cell type and time point are not known.

This chain connects TRBV29-1 to TRBJ2-2; unclear D gene. V gave up 4 bases and J gave up 4 bases, with 7 bases separating them. In germline, CDR1 is SQVTM, CDR2 ANQGSEA. This CDR3 has 12 residues. The CDR3 DNA reads TGCAGCGTTGGGCGTGCCACCGGGGAGCTGTTTTTT. Translated, it gives CSVGRATGELFF.

This clonotype has a handful of counts. The chain employs TRBV28 and TRBJ2-5, with D uncertain. CDR1 and CDR2 from the germline V gene are MDHEN and SYDVKM. Trimming pared 3 bases from V and 0 bases from J, leaving 5 bases between. The CDR3 is 13 residues long. CDR3 amino acids: CASSFGHQETQYF. CDR3 DNA sequence: TGTGCCAGCAGTTTTGGGCACCAAGAGACCCAGTACTTC.

This clonotype was seen a handful of times. CDR3 residues: CASSQVTASTYEQYF. CDR3 in DNA: TGCGCCAGCAGCCAAGTGACAGCTTCCACCTACGAGCAGTACTTC. The rearrangement joins TRBV4-1 to TRBJ2-7, with a possible D match to TRBD1 (5 bases). Trimming shortened V by 1 base and J by 2 bases, and 12 bases separated the two germline ends. The CDR3 sequence is 15 residues long. Germline assignment: CDR1 MGHRA and CDR2 YSYEKL.

This clonotype has just a few counts. V gene TRBV10-3 combines with J gene TRBJ2-4, with D perhaps TRBD2 (5 bases). The CDR3 spans 15 residues. Trimming took 5 bases from V and 0 from J, leaving 11 bases between them. Germline values: CDR1 ENHRY, CDR2 SYGVKD. The DNA of the CDR3 is TGTGCCATCAGTCCCGGGGAGTCAGCCAAAAACATTCAGTACTTC. Translated, it gives CAISPGESAKNIQYF.

The chain is built from TRBV6-6 and TRBJ1-1, with D tentatively TRBD1 (5 bases). The CDR3 is 17 amino acids. The V gene lost 2 bases and the J gene lost 6 bases, with 22 bases spanning the gap. CDR1 MNHNY and CDR2 SVGAGI come from the germline V gene (reference sequence). Here the CDR3 DNA reads TGTGCCAGCAGTTACGGTGCCGCCCGGGTGGCGGGGGCTGAAGCTTTCTTT. Protein product: CASSYGAARVAGAEAFF.